These T cell receptor beta chains were read from a single sample in a study of spatial heterogeneity in lung cancer. Each CDR3 protein is one row after TCRdb ran MiXCR on the 5' RACE reads. The data contain 40,000 to 45,000 distinct CDR3 sequences, roughly 13% of them singletons. The starting material was PBMCs, obtained at surgery. These receptors were obtained from a male donor with early-stage non-small cell lung cancer. The CDR3 runs from the conserved cysteine through the conserved F or W. D genes are given only for firm matches. The size field is filled for only some rows; it gives once, few, many or a size class.

cdr3_nt | cdr3_aa | j_call | clone_size | v_call | d_call
TGCAGTGCTGTAGCTAACTATGGCTACACCTTC | CSAVANYGYTF | TRBJ1-2 | NA | TRBV20-1 | NA
TGTGCTAGCAGCCCCGGCTACTCCCAATCAGATACGCAGTATTTT | CASSPGYSQSDTQYF | TRBJ2-3 | many | TRBV7-7 | NA
TGCAGTGCTGACAGCATCCGGAATCAGCCCCAGCATTTT | CSADSIRNQPQHF | TRBJ1-5 | medium-sized | TRBV20-1 | NA
TGCGCCAGCAGGTTACAGGGTTACGACGAGCAGTACTTC | CASRLQGYDEQYF | TRBJ2-7 | few | TRBV5-1 | NA
TGTGCCAGCAGCACACTTTCACAGGGCTTCAATGAGCAGTTCTTC | CASSTLSQGFNEQFF | TRBJ2-1 | NA | TRBV7-2 | NA
TGTGCCAGCAGCTCAGGCAATCAGCCCCAGCATTTT | CASSSGNQPQHF | TRBJ1-5 | NA | TRBV11-2 | NA
TGCGCCAGCAGCGCCGGACTAGCGGGGCCGTACAATGAGCAGTTCTTC | CASSAGLAGPYNEQFF | TRBJ2-1 | few | TRBV5-1 | TRBD2
TGTGCCAGCAGCTATGAGAACCGAGGGGATGGCTACACCTTC | CASSYENRGDGYTF | TRBJ1-2 | many | TRBV5-4 | NA
TGCAGTGCGGACCCAGGGACTAGCGTGTTTAGGGAGCAGTTCTTC | CSADPGTSVFREQFF | TRBJ2-1 | many | TRBV20-1 | TRBD2
TGTGCCAGCAGTCCCGGGTCCGCTATCTACAATGAGCAGTTCTTC | CASSPGSAIYNEQFF | TRBJ2-1 | few | TRBV7-3 | NA
TGTGCCAGCAGCTACCAGGTGGAGCAGTACTTC | CASSYQVEQYF | TRBJ2-7 | many | TRBV7-9 | NA
TGTGCCACCAGTGACCCTGGCAGAGAGGACACAGATACGCAGTATTTT | CATSDPGREDTDTQYF | TRBJ2-3 | NA | TRBV24-1 | NA
TGTGCCAGCAGCTTCCGTTCGCAGCCCCAGCATTTT | CASSFRSQPQHF | TRBJ1-5 | few | TRBV7-9 | NA
TGTGCCAGCAGTGGCGGACAGGGGGTAGCCTACGAGCAGTACTTC | CASSGGQGVAYEQYF | TRBJ2-7 | many | TRBV6-2/TRBV6-3 | TRBD1
TGCGCCAGCAGCGCGAACTCCATGGGGGCGGCAGATACGCAGTATTTT | CASSANSMGAADTQYF | TRBJ2-3 | NA | TRBV5-1 | NA
TGCAGCGTTGGGAGACAGCTAAACACTGAAGCTTTCTTT | CSVGRQLNTEAFF | TRBJ1-1 | NA | TRBV29-1 | NA
TGTGCCATCGGAGGTGGCAGGCAAGAGACCCAGTACTTC | CAIGGGRQETQYF | TRBJ2-5 | few | TRBV12-3/TRBV12-4 | NA
TGCAGTGCTAGGAGACTAGCGGGAGGTAGTAATGAGCAGTTCTTC | CSARRLAGGSNEQFF | TRBJ2-1 | NA | TRBV20-1 | TRBD2
TGTGCCATCAGCGTAGCGGGGAGCTCCTACGAGCAGTACTTC | CAISVAGSSYEQYF | TRBJ2-7 | many | TRBV10-3 | TRBD2
TGCGCCAGCTCTCAACTCTCGAACACCGGGGAGCTGTTTTTT | CASSQLSNTGELFF | TRBJ2-2 | many | TRBV5-1 | NA
TGCAGTGCCAAGGACAGGGGAGCTAACTATGGCTACACCTTC | CSAKDRGANYGYTF | TRBJ1-2 | few | TRBV20-1 | TRBD1
TGCGCCAGCAGCTTTGAGCTAGCCAACACCGGGGAGCTGTTTTTT | CASSFELANTGELFF | TRBJ2-2 | many | TRBV5-1 | NA
TGTGCCAGCAGCCGACAGCTGAAGTCTGAAGCTTTCTTT | CASSRQLKSEAFF | TRBJ1-1 | many | TRBV7-2 | NA
TGTGCCAGCAGCGCCACTGGACAGCCAGGGGAGACCCAGTACTTC | CASSATGQPGETQYF | TRBJ2-5 | few | TRBV7-2 | NA
TGTGCCAGCTATTCGGGACGTTCTAATGAAAAACTGTTTTTT | CASYSGRSNEKLFF | TRBJ1-4 | few | TRBV11-2 | NA
TGTGCCAGCACCGGGGCGAACCTGAATCAGCCCCAGCATTTT | CASTGANLNQPQHF | TRBJ1-5 | few | TRBV2 | NA
TGTGCCAGCAGTGCCCAGGGGGTGACCCAGTACTTC | CASSAQGVTQYF | TRBJ2-5 | many | TRBV25-1 | TRBD1